This T cell receptor (beta chain) derives from a study of brain T cells in children with intractable seizures. Broader study findings: Clones missing pre-surgery may reflect undersampling of that blood sample. Viral specificity was inferred only from CDR3 similarity; HCMV serostatus was unknown.

Assay: immunoSEQ multiplex PCR; the TCRdb copy retains only in-frame clones and omits some. The table has hundreds of thousands of clones, 93% seen once; the top ten hold under 7%. The time point is: blood from clinic visit 5 months post-surgery; TSC patient then seizure free. Sequencing was limited to surgery cases with top T cell transcript signatures in brain tissue. Before surgery, patients took at least one anti-epileptic drug. A note on this clone: Its antigen is unknown.

The germline CDR1 and CDR2 sequences are DFQATT and SNEGSKA (reference sequence). The CDR3 has 13 residues. The junction had 3 bases not matched to a gene; V was cut back by 3 bases and J by 2 bases. Sequences were derived from peripheral blood, sampled more than 4 months after surgery. The V call is TRBV20-1, the J call TRBJ2-7; TRBD1 agrees at 8 bases. The sequence was obtained from a boy under two years old with tuberous sclerosis and intractable seizures. The CDR3 bases are TGCAGTGCTAGTGAGACAGGGGCCTACGAGCAGTACTTC. The encoded protein is CSASETGAYEQYF.